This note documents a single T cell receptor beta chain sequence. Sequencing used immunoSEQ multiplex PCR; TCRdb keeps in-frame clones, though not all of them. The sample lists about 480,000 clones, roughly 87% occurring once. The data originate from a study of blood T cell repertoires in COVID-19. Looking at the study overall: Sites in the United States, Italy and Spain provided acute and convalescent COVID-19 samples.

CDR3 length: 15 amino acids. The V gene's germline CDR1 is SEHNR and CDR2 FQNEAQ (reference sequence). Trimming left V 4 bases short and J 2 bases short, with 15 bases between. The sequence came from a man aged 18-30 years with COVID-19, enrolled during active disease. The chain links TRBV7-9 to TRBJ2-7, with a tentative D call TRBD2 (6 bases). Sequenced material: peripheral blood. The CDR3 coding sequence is TGTGCCAGCAGCTCCGGGGGTCCGACTCCCTACGAGCAGTACTTC. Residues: CASSSGGPTPYEQYF.